What follows are 19 T cell receptor beta chains derived from one specimen sequenced in a study of blood T cells in healthy people across ages. Next came a second PCR, run for about 7 to 12 cycles, which used a sample-barcoded 5' primer along with a J-beta primer mix. TCRdb re-called the 5' RACE reads through MiXCR, storing one row per CDR3 protein. The repertoire has over a million distinct CDR3 sequences, 40% to 55% of them found once; the top ten carry over 15%. Sequencing was performed on blood. These receptors all come from a woman in her sixties or seventies in good health.

There are many counts of this clonotype. This chain links TRBV20-1 with TRBJ2-5; 10 nucleotides match TRBD2. CDR1 and CDR2 (germline): DFQATT, SNEGSKA (reference sequence). This CDR3 is 15 amino acids long. With 2 bases clipped from V and 3 bases from J, the junction kept 6 bases outside the gene matches. Written as DNA, the CDR3 is TGCAGTGCTAGACCTCGGACTAGCGGTGAAGAGACCCAGTACTTC. It encodes CSARPRTSGEETQYF.

This clonotype was observed once. V is TRBV2 and J is TRBJ2-1; the match to TRBD1 covers 12 bases. CDR1 is SNHLY, CDR2 FYNNEI, per germline. There are 15 residues in the CDR3. J gave up 5 bases and V 6 bases, and 5 bases lay outside the gene matches. CDR3 nucleotides: TGTGCCAGCAGGGCCGGGACAGGGGGCAACAATGAGCAGTTCTTC. Translated, it gives CASRAGTGGNNEQFF. Filled out from reference TRBV2 and TRBJ2-1, the complete variable domain reads EPEVTQTPSHQVTQMGQEVILRCVPISNHLYFYWYRQILGQKVEFLVSFYNNEISEKSEIFDDQFSVERPDGSNFTLKIRSTKLEDSAMYFCASRAGTGGNNEQFFGPGTRLTVL.

The gene calls are TRBV12-3 or TRBV12-4 and TRBJ2-1, with D possibly matching TRBD1 (6 bases). V was pared by 6 bases and J by 6 bases, with 18 bases between. CDR3 length: 15 residues. CDR3 amino acids: CASSPGTPPGNEQFF. In DNA form, the CDR3 reads TGTGCCAGCAGCCCTGGGACACCGCCGGGCAATGAGCAGTTCTTC.

In this sample, this clonotype turned up a few times. The V and J genes are TRBV7-3 and TRBJ2-2, with TRBD1 matching 8 bases. This CDR3 comprises 15 residues. Germline CDR1 reads SGHTA; CDR2 reads FQGTGA. The junction had 4 bases not matched to a gene; V was cut back by 5 bases and J by 2 bases. CDR3 region: CASSQGQANTGELFF. As DNA, the CDR3 is TGTGCCAGCAGCCAGGGACAGGCCAACACCGGGGAGCTGTTTTTT.

This chain links TRBV29-1 with TRBJ2-1, with 7 bases that match TRBD1. Germline-derived CDR1 and CDR2 are SQVTM and ANQGSEA. The J segment lost 3 bases and the V segment lost 2 bases, leaving 7 bases of the junction unmatched. The CDR3 has 15 residues. Here the CDR3 reads CSVEFRQGDYNEQFF. CDR3 in DNA: TGCAGCGTTGAATTCCGACAGGGTGACTACAATGAGCAGTTCTTC.

The genes are TRBV2 and TRBJ1-5; weak D call: TRBD1 (5 bases). The V end was cut by 9 bases, the J end by 2 bases, with 11 bases between. The germline gives CDR1 SNHLY, CDR2 FYNNEI. The CDR3 spans 13 residues. In nucleotides, the CDR3 is TGTGCCAGTGGGGCGGAGGGCAATCAGCCCCAGCATTTT. This gives the protein CASGAEGNQPQHF.

This clonotype was observed a few times. V and J are TRBV25-1 and TRBJ2-5; D call uncertain. Per germline, CDR1 MGHDK and CDR2 SYGVNS. The length of the CDR3 is 14 residues. V lost 2 bases to trimming and J lost 2 bases, with 9 bases between them. DNA for the CDR3: TGTGCCAGCAGTGAACATACGGAGCAAGAGACCCAGTACTTC. Amino acid sequence: CASSEHTEQETQYF.

V is TRBV6-1 and J is TRBJ2-4; TRBD2 might be the D (6 bases). The CDR3 consists of 14 residues. Per germline, CDR1 MNHNS and CDR2 SASEGT. V was cut by 1 base and J by 13 bases, with 17 bases left in between. The CDR3 here is CASSEGGVQGTQYF. CDR3 DNA: TGTGCCAGCAGTGAAGGGGGGGTCCAAGGAACCCAGTACTTC.

In its sample, this clonotype was seen once. V usage is TRBV27 and J usage is TRBJ2-7; possible D gene TRBD2, 5 bases. The CDR3 is made up of 15 amino acids. Germline assignment: CDR1 MNHEY and CDR2 SMNVEV (reference sequence). The V gene lost 1 base and the J gene lost 4 bases, with 14 bases spanning the gap. The CDR3, as DNA: TGTGCCAGCAGTTTATTCTCGGGGTCGGTGTACGAGCAGTACTTC. This codes for CASSLFSGSVYEQYF.

The chain links TRBV9 to TRBJ2-3; 9 nucleotides align to TRBD2. The CDR3 runs 14 residues. V lost 3 bases to trimming and J lost 6 bases; unmatched junction nucleotides: 5. Germline V gives CDR1 SGDLS, CDR2 YYNGEE. The CDR3 region is CASSGSGSLDTQYF. The CDR3 DNA reads TGTGCCAGCAGCGGTAGCGGGAGCTTGGATACGCAGTATTTT.

This clonotype was detected a few times. The V gene is TRBV6-2 or TRBV6-3, the J gene TRBJ2-7; tentative D call: TRBD2 (5 bases). Trimming removed 8 bases at V and 3 bases at J, with 14 bases between. Germline V lookup: CDR1 MNHEY, CDR2 SVGEGT. This CDR3 has 13 residues. CDR3 amino acids: CASQFRDLYEQYF. CDR3 bases: TGTGCCAGCCAGTTCCGGGATCTCTACGAGCAGTACTTC.

The genes are TRBV3-1 and TRBJ2-7, with TRBD2 matching 7 bases. Trimming at V came to 6 bases and at J to 3 bases, leaving 5 bases not matched to a gene. Germline V gene sequence: CDR1 LGHDT, CDR2 YNNKEL (reference sequence). There are 13 residues in the CDR3. CDR3 sequence: CASRGSSGYEQYF. CDR3 in DNA: TGTGCCAGCAGGGGTTCTAGCGGCTACGAGCAGTACTTC.

This clonotype was detected a few times. The chain combines TRBV6-5 with TRBJ2-1; a possible D gene is TRBD2 (7 bases). Per germline, CDR1 MNHEY and CDR2 SVGAGI. The CDR3 length is 15 residues. V lost 1 base to trimming and J lost 7 bases, with 14 bases between them. CDR3 in DNA: TGTGCCAGCAGTTACTGGGGGGGCTCGTCTAATGAGCAGTTCTTC. It codes for CASSYWGGSSNEQFF.

Only a few counts were recorded for this clonotype. The J gene is TRBJ1-4, the V gene TRBV12-3 or TRBV12-4; 9 bases fit TRBD1. The CDR3 is 14 amino acids. J lost 7 bases, V lost 3 bases, and 3 bases had no gene match. CDR3 nucleotides: TGTGCCAGCAGTTTCCCGGGACAGGGTGAAAAACTGTTTTTT. This codes for CASSFPGQGEKLFF.

The rearrangement uses TRBV29-1 and TRBJ2-1, with D hard to call. The J call may not be correct, given that the DNA end is closer to TRBJ2-7. The CDR3 runs 14 residues. The germline CDR1 and CDR2 sequences are SQVTM and ANQGSEA. CDR3 DNA sequence: TGCAGCGTTGTTAGCCCGAGCTCCTACAATGAGCAGTACTTC. The encoded protein is CSVVSPSSYNEQYF.

V and J are TRBV12-3 or TRBV12-4 and TRBJ1-5; 8 bases align to TRBD1. V trimming: 3 bases; J trimming: 4 bases; junction bases outside the gene matches: 5. The length of the CDR3 is 15 residues. The CDR3 nucleotides read TGTGCCAGCAGTTTGACAGGGGCGAGAAATCAGCCCCAGCATTTT. The encoded protein is CASSLTGARNQPQHF.

V usage is TRBV28 and J usage is TRBJ2-1; the D is unclear. Trimming took 4 bases from V and 0 from J, leaving 13 bases between them. From germline, CDR1 is MDHEN and CDR2 SYDVKM. This CDR3 comprises 16 residues. The CDR3 is CASSSHSGSSYNEQFF. CDR3 bases: TGTGCCAGCAGTTCCCACTCGGGTAGCTCCTACAATGAGCAGTTCTTC.

The chain employs TRBV5-8 and TRBJ2-3, with D unresolved. The CDR3 extends over 14 amino acids. The V end was cut by 0 bases, the J end by 2 bases, with 7 bases between. CDR1 is SGHTS and CDR2 is YDEGEE in the germline V gene. DNA for the CDR3: TGTGCCAGCAGCTTGGCGGTACACACAGATACGCAGTATTTT. Residues: CASSLAVHTDTQYF.

This chain links TRBV11-2 with TRBJ2-5; no definite D call. The germline V gene has CDR1 SGHAT and CDR2 FQNNGV. V lost 4 bases and J lost 1, with 7 bases in between. The CDR3 totals 13 residues. CDR3 loop: CASSSLVQETQYF. CDR3 coding DNA: TGTGCCAGCAGCTCGTTGGTCCAAGAGACCCAGTACTTC.